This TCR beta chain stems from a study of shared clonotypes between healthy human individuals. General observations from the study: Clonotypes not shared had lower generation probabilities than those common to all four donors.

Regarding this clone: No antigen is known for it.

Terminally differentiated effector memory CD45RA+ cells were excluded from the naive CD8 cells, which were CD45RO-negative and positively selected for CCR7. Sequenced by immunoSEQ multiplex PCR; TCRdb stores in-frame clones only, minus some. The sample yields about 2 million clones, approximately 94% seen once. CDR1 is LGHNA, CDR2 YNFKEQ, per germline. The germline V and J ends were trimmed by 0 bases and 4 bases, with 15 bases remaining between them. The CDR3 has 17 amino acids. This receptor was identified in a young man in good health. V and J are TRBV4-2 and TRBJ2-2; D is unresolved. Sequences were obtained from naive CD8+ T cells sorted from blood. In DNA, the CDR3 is TGTGCCAGCAGCCAAGATTATTTGGGTGGACCCACCGGGGAGCTGTTTTTT. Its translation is CASSQDYLGGPTGELFF.